The TCR beta chain under discussion was sequenced for a study of blood T cell repertoires in COVID-19. Study-level information: COVID-19 samples, acute and convalescent, were from the United States, Italy and Spain. PBMCs, B-cell-depleted T cells, or T cells were the source of the cDNA or gDNA that made up the material.

The CDR3 covers 16 residues. V lost 6 bases, J lost 4 bases, and 16 bases stayed unmatched. The germline V gene encodes CDR1 SQVTM and CDR2 ANQGSEA. Authors' processing steps: Estimation of nucleated cell counts was performed using reference gene primer amplification. Repertoires were generated with immunoSEQ multiplex PCR, while TCRdb's copy carries only in-frame clones and drops some. V, J and clone size derive from that table, while D and trimming were established from the DNA sequence. The sample lists 400,000 to 450,000 clones; 85% to 90% were seen once. It was during active infection that Seattle patients were enrolled and then longitudinally followed.

The sequencing sample was made of peripheral blood. The V gene is TRBV29-1, the J gene TRBJ2-7; 9 bases are shared with TRBD1. The receptor was isolated from a man in his late teens or twenties with COVID-19, enrolled during active disease. DNA of the CDR3: TGCAGCGTCCCGACCTGCCTCCGGGACAGGGAATACGAGCAGTACTTC. Its protein product is CSVPTCLRDREYEQYF.